This T cell receptor beta chain is from a study of PD-L1 blockade in urothelial cancer. For the study at large: Patients took up atezolizumab around 2014 at 1,200 mg intravenously every 3 weeks. Analyses were performed on blood at 3 weeks after treatment start (the second dose) and at 6 weeks.

The CDR3 covers 14 residues. The V and J ends lost 7 bases and 7 bases respectively, with 19 bases between them. Germline assignment: CDR1 MNHEY and CDR2 SMNVEV (reference sequence). Profiled with immunoSEQ multiplex PCR; TCRdb holds only in-frame clones, not every one. The table has 35,000 to 40,000 clones, roughly 87% seen once. This clonotype originated in a man between 65 and 85 years old with urothelial cancer. J is TRBJ1-2 and V is TRBV27; D possibly corresponds to TRBD1 (6 bases). The sequencing here drew on PBMCs, taken around atezolizumab (anti-PD-L1) treatment. CDR3 DNA sequence: TGTGCCAGCATGAAAACAGGGAGAACGAGTGGCTACACCTTC. It translates to CASMKTGRTSGYTF.